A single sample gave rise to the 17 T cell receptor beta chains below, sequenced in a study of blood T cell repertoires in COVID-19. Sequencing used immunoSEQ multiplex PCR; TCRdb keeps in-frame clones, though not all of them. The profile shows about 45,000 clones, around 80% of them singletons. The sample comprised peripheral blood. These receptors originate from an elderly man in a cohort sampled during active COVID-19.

CDR3 nucleotide sequence: TGCAGTGCTAGTCCCCGGAGGGTCGTTTATAATTCACCCCTCCACTTT. This codes for CSASPRRVVYNSPLHF. The chain uses TRBV20-1 and TRBJ1-6, with D uncertain. The CDR3 has 16 amino acids. Trimming cost V 3 bases and J 4 bases, with 16 bases left between them. Germline V gives CDR1 DFQATT, CDR2 SNEGSKA (reference sequence).

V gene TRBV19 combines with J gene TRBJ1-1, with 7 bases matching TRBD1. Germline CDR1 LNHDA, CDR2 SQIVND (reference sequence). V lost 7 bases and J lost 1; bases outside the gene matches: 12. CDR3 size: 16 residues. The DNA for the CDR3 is TGTGCCAGTACCCGACAGGGATCCGGGGGGAACACTGAAGCTTTCTTT. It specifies CASTRQGSGGNTEAFF.

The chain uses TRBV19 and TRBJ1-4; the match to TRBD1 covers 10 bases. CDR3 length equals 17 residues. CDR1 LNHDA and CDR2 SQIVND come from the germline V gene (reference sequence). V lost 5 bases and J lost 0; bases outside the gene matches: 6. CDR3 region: CASSPRQGAATNEKLFF. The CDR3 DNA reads TGTGCCAGTAGTCCACGACAGGGGGCTGCAACTAATGAAAAACTGTTTTTT.

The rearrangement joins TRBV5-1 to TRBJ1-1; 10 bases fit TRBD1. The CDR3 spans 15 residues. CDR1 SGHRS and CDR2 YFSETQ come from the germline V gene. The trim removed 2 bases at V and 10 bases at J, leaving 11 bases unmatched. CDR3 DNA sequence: TGCGCCAGCAGCTTCTTCGGAGACAGGGGGCAGGGAGCTTTCTTT. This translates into CASSFFGDRGQGAFF.

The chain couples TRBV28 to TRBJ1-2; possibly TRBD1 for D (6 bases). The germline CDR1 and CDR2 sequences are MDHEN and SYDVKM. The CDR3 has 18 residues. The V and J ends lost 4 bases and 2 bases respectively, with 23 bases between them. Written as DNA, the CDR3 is TGTGCCAGCAGTTCAAAGGTGAACGCGATACAGGGAAACTATGGCTACACCTTC. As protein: CASSSKVNAIQGNYGYTF.

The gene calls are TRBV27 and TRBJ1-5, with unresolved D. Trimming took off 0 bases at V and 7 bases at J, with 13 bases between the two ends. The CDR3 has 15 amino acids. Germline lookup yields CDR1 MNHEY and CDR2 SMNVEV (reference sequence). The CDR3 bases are TGTGCCAGCAGTTTATCGGGAGGATGGGGACAGCCCCAGCATTTT. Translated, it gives CASSLSGGWGQPQHF.

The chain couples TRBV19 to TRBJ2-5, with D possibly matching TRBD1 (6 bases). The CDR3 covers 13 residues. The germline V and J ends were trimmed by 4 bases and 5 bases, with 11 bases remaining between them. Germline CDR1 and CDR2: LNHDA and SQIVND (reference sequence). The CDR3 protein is CASSTGTSETQYF. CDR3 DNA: TGTGCCAGTAGTACCGGGACATCCGAGACCCAGTACTTC.

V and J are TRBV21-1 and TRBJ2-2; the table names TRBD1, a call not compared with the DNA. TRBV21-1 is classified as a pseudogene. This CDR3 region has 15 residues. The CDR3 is CARIPTGKNTGELFF. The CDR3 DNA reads TGTGCCCGAATTCCGACAGGAAAAAACACCGGGGAGCTGTTTTTT.

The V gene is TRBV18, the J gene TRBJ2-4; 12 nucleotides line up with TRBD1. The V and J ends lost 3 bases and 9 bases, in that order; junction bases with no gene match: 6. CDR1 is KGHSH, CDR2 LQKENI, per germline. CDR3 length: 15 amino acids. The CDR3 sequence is CASSPGTGGVSIQYF. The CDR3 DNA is TGTGCCAGCTCACCTGGGACAGGGGGCGTCAGCATTCAGTACTTC.

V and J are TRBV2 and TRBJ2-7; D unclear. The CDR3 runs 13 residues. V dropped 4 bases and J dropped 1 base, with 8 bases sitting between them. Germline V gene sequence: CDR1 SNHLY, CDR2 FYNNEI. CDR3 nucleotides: TGTGCCAGCAGTGTTGCACTGTCCTACGAGCAGTACTTC. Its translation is CASSVALSYEQYF.

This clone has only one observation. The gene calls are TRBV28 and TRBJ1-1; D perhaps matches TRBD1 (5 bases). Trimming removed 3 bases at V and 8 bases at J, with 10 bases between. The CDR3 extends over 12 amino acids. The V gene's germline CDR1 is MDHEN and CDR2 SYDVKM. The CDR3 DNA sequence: TGTGCCAGCAGTTTCCGGGGGGGGGAAGCTTTCTTT. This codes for CASSFRGGEAFF.

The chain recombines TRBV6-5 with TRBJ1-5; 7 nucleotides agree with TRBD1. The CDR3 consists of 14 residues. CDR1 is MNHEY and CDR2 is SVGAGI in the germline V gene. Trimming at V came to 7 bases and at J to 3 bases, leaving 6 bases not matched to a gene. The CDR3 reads CASTGQDNNQPQHF. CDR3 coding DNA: TGTGCCAGCACAGGACAGGATAACAATCAGCCCCAGCATTTT.

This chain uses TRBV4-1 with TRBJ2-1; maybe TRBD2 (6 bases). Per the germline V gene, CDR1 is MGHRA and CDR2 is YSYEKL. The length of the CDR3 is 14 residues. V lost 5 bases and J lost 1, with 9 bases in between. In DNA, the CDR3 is TGCGCCAGCAGCTGGGGGGATTCCTACAATGAGCAGTTCTTC. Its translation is CASSWGDSYNEQFF.

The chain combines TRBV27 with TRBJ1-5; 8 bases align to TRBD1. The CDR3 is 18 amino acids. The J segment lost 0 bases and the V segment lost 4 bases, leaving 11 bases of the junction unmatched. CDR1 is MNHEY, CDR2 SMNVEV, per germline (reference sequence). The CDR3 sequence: CASSWSQGGKYSNQPQHF. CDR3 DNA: TGTGCCAGCAGTTGGTCACAGGGGGGGAAATATAGCAATCAGCCCCAGCATTTT.

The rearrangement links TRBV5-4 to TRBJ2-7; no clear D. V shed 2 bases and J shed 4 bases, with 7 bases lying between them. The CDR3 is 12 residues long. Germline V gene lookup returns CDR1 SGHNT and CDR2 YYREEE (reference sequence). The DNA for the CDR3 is TGTGCCAGCAGCTTTCAGGCATACGAGCAGTACTTC. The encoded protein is CASSFQAYEQYF.

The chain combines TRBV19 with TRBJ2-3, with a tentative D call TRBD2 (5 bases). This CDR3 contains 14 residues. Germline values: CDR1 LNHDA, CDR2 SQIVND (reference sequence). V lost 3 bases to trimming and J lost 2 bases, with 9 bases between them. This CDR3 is CASSMEDSTDTQYF. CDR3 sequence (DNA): TGTGCCAGTAGTATGGAGGACTCCACAGATACGCAGTATTTT. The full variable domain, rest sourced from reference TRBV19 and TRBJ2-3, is DGGITQSPKYLFRKEGQNVTLSCEQNLNHDAMYWYRQDPGQGLRLIYYSQIVNDFQKGDIAEGYSVSREKKESFPLTVTSAQKNPTAFYLCASSMEDSTDTQYFGPGTRLTVL.

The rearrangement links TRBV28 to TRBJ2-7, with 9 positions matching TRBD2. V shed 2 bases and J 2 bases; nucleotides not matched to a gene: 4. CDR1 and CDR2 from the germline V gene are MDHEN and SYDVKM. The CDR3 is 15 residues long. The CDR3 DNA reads TGTGCCAGCAGTTTAGCGTCTAGCGGGGCCTACGAGCAGTACTTC. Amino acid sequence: CASSLASSGAYEQYF.